The sequence of this T cell receptor beta chain was determined in a study of cytomegalovirus exposure and HLA in healthy donors. 60 Vbeta and 13 Jbeta primers were used in PCR. Sequencing used immunoSEQ multiplex PCR; TCRdb keeps in-frame clones, though not all of them. The sample holds roughly 84,000 clones, about 78% seen once. The V gene's germline CDR1 is MNHEY and CDR2 SVGAGI. This CDR3 has 15 amino acids. V dropped 0 bases and J dropped 7 bases, with 13 bases sitting between them. This receptor was obtained from a man aged 50-59 years in good health and CMV-seronegative. This rearrangement joins TRBV6-5 to TRBJ2-1; maybe TRBD2 (5 bases). Source material: PBMCs. In nucleotides, the CDR3 is TGTGCCAGCAGTTACTCGATTTCGGGAAGTAATGAGCAGTTCTTC. It encodes CASSYSISGSNEQFF.